What follows are 20 T cell receptor beta chains derived from one specimen sequenced in a study of T cells in Graves' hyperthyroidism and ophthalmopathy (dated by TCRdb to about 2019). Receptor libraries were prepared by multiplex PCR. The instrument given in TCRdb is Illumina HiSeq 2000. TCR beta CDR3 regions were amplified from RNA transcripts. A first-round RT-PCR of the TCR CDR3 used the HTBI primer set with the Qiagen OneStep RT-PCR kit. TCRdb reprocessing: public reads trimmed at Q25 with fastp, clones called with MiXCR, in-frame beta chains kept. Every distinct CDR3 protein forms one entry, paired with its most common genes and DNA. The sample table holds 400,000 to 600,000 distinct CDR3 sequences, of which less than 25% were seen once. The ten largest clonotypes hold about 26% of the sample. Sequencing used blood. The receptors shown here come from a man aged 18 to 30 with Graves' hyperthyroidism.

The chain joins TRBV20-1 to TRBJ1-2; no reliable D call. With 3 bases removed from V and 5 bases from J, the gap between germline ends came to 13 bases. Germline assignment: CDR1 DFQATT and CDR2 SNEGSKA (reference sequence). The CDR3 is made up of 13 amino acids. The CDR3 spells CSASVPALYGYTF. The DNA for the CDR3 is TGCAGTGCTAGCGTACCGGCCCTATATGGCTACACCTTC.

This clonotype was recorded at least ten times. The rearrangement joins TRBV29-1 to TRBJ1-1, with a possible D match to TRBD1 (5 bases). Trimming took off 8 bases at V and 5 bases at J, with 18 bases between the two ends. The germline V gene encodes CDR1 SQVTM and CDR2 ANQGSEA. The CDR3 runs 13 residues. CDR3 protein: CSQVNSGETEAFF. As DNA, the CDR3 is TGCAGCCAAGTCAATTCGGGGGAGACTGAAGCTTTCTTT.

The rearrangement uses TRBV28 and TRBJ2-7; D might be TRBD2 (5 bases). This CDR3 has 14 residues. V dropped 4 bases and J dropped 7 bases, with 17 bases sitting between them. CDR1 and CDR2 from the germline V gene are MDHEN and SYDVKM. The CDR3 here is CASSSWTGNGEQYF. CDR3 nucleotides: TGTGCCAGCAGTTCCTGGACGGGGAATGGGGAGCAGTACTTC.

The V call is TRBV4-1, the J call TRBJ1-1; TRBD1 matches at 9 bases. Per germline, CDR1 MGHRA and CDR2 YSYEKL. This CDR3 is 20 amino acids long. The ends lost 8 bases at V and 0 bases at J; junction bases unmatched: 22. The CDR3 nucleotides read TGCGCCAGCCGAGAGTCCGGAGACAGGGGGACCTATTACTTGAACACTGAAGCTTTCTTT. Residues: CASRESGDRGTYYLNTEAFF.

This clonotype was observed at least ten times. V and J are TRBV29-1 and TRBJ1-2; a possible D gene is TRBD1 (6 bases). Germline V gives CDR1 SQVTM, CDR2 ANQGSEA. The CDR3 loop spans 11 amino acids. Trimming took off 7 bases at V and 4 bases at J, with 10 bases between the two ends. The CDR3 DNA is TGCAGCGGGACAGCAGGCTATGGCTACACCTTC. Translation gives CSGTAGYGYTF. The full variable domain, rest sourced from reference TRBV29-1 and TRBJ1-2, is SAVISQKPSRDICQRGTSLTIQCQVDSQVTMMFWYRQQPGQSLTLIATANQGSEATYESGFVIDKFPISRPNLTFSTLTVSNMSPEDSSIYLCSGTAGYGYTFGSGTRLTVV.

This clonotype was observed a handful of times. J is TRBJ2-5 and V is TRBV2, with D hard to call. The CDR3 has 15 amino acids. Deletions cut 2 bases from V and 3 bases from J, with 13 bases between. Germline V CDR1 and CDR2: SNHLY, FYNNEI. The CDR3 loop reads CASSERAAEEETQYF. CDR3 bases: TGTGCCAGCAGTGAAAGGGCAGCCGAGGAAGAGACCCAGTACTTC.

This clonotype was counted at least ten times. Its ends do not fully match the called genes, so a read error is possible. The V and J genes are TRBV28 and TRBJ1-5; D is unresolved. This CDR3 region has 14 residues. Germline CDR1 MDHEN, CDR2 SYDVKM. The CDR3 coding sequence is TGCGCCCATCAGGACCCATCCAGCAATCAGCCCCAGCATTTT. Amino acids: CAHQDPSSNQPQHF.

A few counts support this clonotype. The rearrangement uses TRBV12-3 or TRBV12-4 and TRBJ2-5, with unresolved D. This CDR3 spans 13 amino acids. Trimming shortened V by 5 bases and J by 1 base, and 8 bases separated the two germline ends. CDR3 bases: TGTGCCAGCAGTCAATCCCCCCAAGAGACCCAGTACTTC. It specifies CASSQSPQETQYF.

This clonotype was seen at least ten times. The chain carries TRBV19 and TRBJ1-5; D gene ambiguous. Trimming pared 6 bases from V and 4 bases from J, leaving 13 bases between. The CDR3 runs to 14 residues. Germline-derived CDR1 and CDR2 are LNHDA and SQIVND (reference sequence). The CDR3 here is CASRVSVSNQPQHF. In DNA, the CDR3 is TGTGCCAGTAGAGTCAGTGTATCAAATCAGCCCCAGCATTTT.

This clonotype has a single count. The CDR3 is CASSDATYEQYF. The CDR3 bases are TGTGCCAGCAGTGACGCAACCTACGAGCAGTACTTC. V gene TRBV6-1 combines with J gene TRBJ2-7; D gene unclear. CDR1 and CDR2 (germline): MNHNS, SASEGT. The CDR3 covers 12 residues. V was shortened by 3 bases and J by 2 bases, with 5 bases between the two germline ends.

J is TRBJ2-5 and V is TRBV6-1; TRBD1 matches 7 bases. The V and J ends lost 6 bases and 5 bases, in that order; junction bases with no gene match: 6. Germline assignment: CDR1 MNHNS and CDR2 SASEGT. The CDR3 sequence is 13 residues long. The CDR3 DNA is TGTGCCAGCAGACCCACAGGGGTCGAGACCCAGTACTTC. Encoded protein: CASRPTGVETQYF.

At least ten counts were recorded for this clonotype. The CDR3 DNA reads TGTGCCTGGAGTTCGATCGGAAGGGGGGAGCTGTTTTTT. It is translated as CAWSSIGRGELFF. This chain connects TRBV30 to TRBJ2-2; D gene ambiguous. CDR1 and CDR2 from the germline V gene are GTSNPN and SVGIG (reference sequence). Deletions cut 2 bases from V and 8 bases from J, with 12 bases between. The CDR3 runs to 13 residues. Using reference TRBV30 and TRBJ2-2 for the parts outside the CDR3, the full variable domain is SQTIHQWPATLVQPVGSPLSLECTVEGTSNPNLYWYRQAAGRGLQLLFYSVGIGQISSEVPQNLSASRPQDRQFILSSKKLLLSDSGFYLCAWSSIGRGELFFGEGSRLTVL.

CDR3 amino acids: CASSLAGQGDQPQHF. Written as DNA, the CDR3 is TGTGCCAGCAGTTTAGCGGGACAGGGGGATCAGCCCCAGCATTTT. This sequence joins TRBV12-3 or TRBV12-4 and TRBJ1-5, with 11 positions matching TRBD1. J was trimmed by 5 bases and V by 0 bases; bases with no gene match: 0. This CDR3 contains 15 residues.

This clonotype was counted at least ten times. J is TRBJ1-4 and V is TRBV27; 9 positions agree with TRBD1. The ends lost 6 bases at V and 7 bases at J; junction bases unmatched: 15. Germline values: CDR1 MNHEY, CDR2 SMNVEV (reference sequence). The CDR3 sequence is 17 residues long. CDR3 sequence: CASSTRHRGQGGEKLFF. CDR3 coding DNA: TGTGCCAGCAGCACTCGCCACAGGGGGCAGGGGGGTGAAAAACTGTTTTTT.

This clonotype was seen at least ten times. The genes are TRBV28 and TRBJ1-2; TRBD1 is a possible D gene (6 bases). There are 16 residues in the CDR3. The germline V gene encodes CDR1 MDHEN and CDR2 SYDVKM. With 3 bases removed from V and 3 bases from J, the gap between germline ends came to 17 bases. CDR3 amino acids: CASSFSRRGKDYGYTF. DNA of the CDR3: TGTGCCAGCAGTTTTAGTCGCAGGGGAAAAGACTATGGCTACACCTTC.

This clonotype appeared many times. The chain has TRBV27 and TRBJ2-5; TRBD2 might be the D (7 bases). This CDR3 contains 15 residues. The V end was cut by 2 bases, the J end by 4 bases, with 14 bases between. From germline, CDR1 is MNHEY and CDR2 SMNVEV (reference sequence). As DNA, the CDR3 is TGTGCCAGCAGTTTAGGAGGGGGGGCGTTAGAGACCCAGTACTTC. Amino acids: CASSLGGGALETQYF.

This clonotype was found many times. The J gene is TRBJ2-7, the V gene TRBV29-1, with TRBD2 as a possible D gene (6 bases). The CDR3 has 12 amino acids. The V gene lost 4 bases and the J gene lost 0 bases, with 7 bases spanning the gap. Germline assignment: CDR1 SQVTM and CDR2 ANQGSEA. CDR3 region: CSVAEGSYEQYF. The CDR3 coding sequence is TGCAGCGTTGCGGAGGGCTCCTACGAGCAGTACTTC.

The sample holds many counts of this clonotype. V gene TRBV12-3 or TRBV12-4 combines with J gene TRBJ2-5, with 9 positions matching TRBD2. This CDR3 region has 19 residues. V lost 5 bases, J lost 3 bases, and 19 bases stayed unmatched. The CDR3 region is CASSPRLADGLLSKETQYF. In DNA form, the CDR3 reads TGTGCCAGCAGTCCACGACTAGCGGACGGGTTATTGAGTAAAGAGACCCAGTACTTC.

Ten or more counts support this clonotype. The chain combines TRBV11-2 with TRBJ2-3, with 10 nucleotides matching TRBD2. The CDR3 has 16 residues. V lost 5 bases to trimming and J lost 4 bases; unmatched junction nucleotides: 9. Germline-derived CDR1 and CDR2 are SGHAT and FQNNGV. This CDR3 reads CASSLLAGGVADTQYF. In DNA form, the CDR3 reads TGTGCCAGCAGCCTTTTAGCGGGGGGAGTCGCAGATACGCAGTATTTT.

V is TRBV12-3 or TRBV12-4 and J is TRBJ2-7; the D is unclear. V lost 5 bases, J lost 5 bases, and 10 bases lay in between. The CDR3 length is 12 residues. The CDR3 DNA is TGTGCCAGCAGTCGTTACAGTGACGAGCAGTACTTC. The encoded protein is CASSRYSDEQYF.